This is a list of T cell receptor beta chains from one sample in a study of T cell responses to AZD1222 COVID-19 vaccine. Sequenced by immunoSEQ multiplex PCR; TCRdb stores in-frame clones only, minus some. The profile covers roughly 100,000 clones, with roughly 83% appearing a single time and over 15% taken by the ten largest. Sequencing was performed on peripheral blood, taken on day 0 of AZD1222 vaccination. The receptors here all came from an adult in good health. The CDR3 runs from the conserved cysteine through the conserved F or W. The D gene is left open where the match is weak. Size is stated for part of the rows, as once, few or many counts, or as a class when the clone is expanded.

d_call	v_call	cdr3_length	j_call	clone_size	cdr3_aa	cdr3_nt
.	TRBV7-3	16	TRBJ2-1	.	CASSHNAGDSYNEQFF	TGTGCCAGCAGTCATAATGCAGGGGACTCCTACAATGAGCAGTTCTTC
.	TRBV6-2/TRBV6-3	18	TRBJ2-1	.	CASSYSPPTRGLGGEQFF	TGTGCCAGCAGTTACTCTCCTCCGACTCGGGGGTTGGGCGGGGAGCAGTTCTTC
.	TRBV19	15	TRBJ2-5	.	CASSDTSTGKETQYF	TGTGCCAGTAGCGACACCTCAACGGGGAAAGAGACCCAGTACTTC
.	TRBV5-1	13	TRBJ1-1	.	CASSQGRNTEAFF	TGCGCCAGCAGCCAAGGACGGAACACTGAAGCTTTCTTT
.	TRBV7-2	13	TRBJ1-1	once	CASRSVKNTEAFF	TGTGCCAGCAGGTCAGTAAAGAACACTGAAGCTTTCTTT
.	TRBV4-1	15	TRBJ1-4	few	CASSQDGLVNEKLFF	TGCGCCAGCAGCCAAGATGGTCTAGTCAATGAAAAACTGTTTTTT
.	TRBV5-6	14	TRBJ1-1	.	CASSLDRRNTEAFF	TGTGCCAGCAGCTTGGACAGACGGAACACTGAAGCTTTCTTT
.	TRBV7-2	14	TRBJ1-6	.	CASSRYGSNSPLHF	TGTGCCAGCAGCCGCTATGGGAGTAATTCACCCCTCCACTTT
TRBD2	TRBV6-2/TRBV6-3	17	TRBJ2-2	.	CASSGLAGGRNTGELFF	TGTGCCAGCAGCGGACTAGCGGGGGGGCGGAACACCGGGGAGCTGTTTTTT
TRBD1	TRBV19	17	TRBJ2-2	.	CASSQGPDRANTGELFF	TGTGCCAGTAGCCAAGGCCCGGACAGGGCGAACACCGGGGAGCTGTTTTTT
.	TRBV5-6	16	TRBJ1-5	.	CASSFGGGRSNQPQHF	TGTGCCAGCAGCTTTGGGGGTGGGAGAAGCAATCAGCCCCAGCATTTT
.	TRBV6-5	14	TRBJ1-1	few	CASSYVGGSAEAFF	TGTGCCAGCAGTTACGTCGGGGGTTCCGCTGAAGCTTTCTTT
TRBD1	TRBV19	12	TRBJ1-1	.	CASSHQGGEAFF	TGTGCCAGTAGTCATCAGGGGGGTGAAGCTTTCTTT
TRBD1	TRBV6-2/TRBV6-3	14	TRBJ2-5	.	CASSYRGHQETQYF	TGTGCCAGCAGTTACAGGGGGCACCAAGAGACCCAGTACTTC
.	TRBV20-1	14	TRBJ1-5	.	CSASLSNSNQPQHF	TGCAGTGCTAGTCTTTCTAATAGCAATCAGCCCCAGCATTTT
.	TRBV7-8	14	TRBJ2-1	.	CASRTGPTYNEQFF	TGTGCCAGCAGGACGGGACCCACCTACAATGAGCAGTTCTTC
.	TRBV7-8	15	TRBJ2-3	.	CASSLVSGYTDTQYF	TGTGCCAGCAGCTTAGTATCAGGCTACACAGATACGCAGTATTTT
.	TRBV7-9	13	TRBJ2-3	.	CASLLAGKDTQYF	TGTGCCAGCTTACTAGCAGGGAAAGATACGCAGTATTTT
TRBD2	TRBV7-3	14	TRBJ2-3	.	CASSLNAGGDTQYF	TGTGCCAGCAGCTTAAACGCGGGGGGAGATACGCAGTATTTT
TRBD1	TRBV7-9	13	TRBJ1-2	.	CASSRTGEGGYTF	TGTGCCAGCAGCCGCACAGGGGAGGGTGGCTACACCTTC
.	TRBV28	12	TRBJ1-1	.	CASSSGGPEAFF	TGTGCCAGCAGCTCCGGTGGTCCTGAAGCTTTCTTT
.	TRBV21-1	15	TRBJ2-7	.	CASSILRSEPNEQYF	TGTGCCAGCAGCATACTAAGAAGCGAGCCCAACGAGCAGTACTTC
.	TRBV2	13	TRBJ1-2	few	CASSPGQGYGYTF	TGTGCCAGCAGCCCCGGTCAGGGGTATGGCTACACCTTC
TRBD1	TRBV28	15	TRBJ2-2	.	CASRGGTGGPGELFF	TGTGCCAGCCGTGGGGGGACAGGGGGCCCCGGGGAGCTGTTTTTT
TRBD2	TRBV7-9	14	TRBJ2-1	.	CASISGGPFNEQFF	TGTGCCAGCATCTCGGGGGGGCCCTTCAATGAGCAGTTCTTC
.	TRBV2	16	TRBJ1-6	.	CASRTLGGGSNSPLHF	TGTGCCAGCAGGACCCTTGGCGGCGGTTCTAATTCACCCCTCCACTTT
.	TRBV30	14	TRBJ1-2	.	CAWSQGSTNYGYTF	TGTGCCTGGAGCCAGGGGTCCACTAACTATGGCTACACCTTC
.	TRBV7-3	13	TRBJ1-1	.	CASSVQENTEAFF	TGTGCCAGCAGCGTTCAAGAGAACACTGAAGCTTTCTTT
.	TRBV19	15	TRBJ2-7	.	CASSPGTGTNYEQYF	TGTGCCAGTAGTCCGGGAACCGGGACCAACTACGAGCAGTACTTC
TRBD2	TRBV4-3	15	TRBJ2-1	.	CASSQVGTRAREQFF	TGCGCCAGCAGCCAAGTCGGGACTAGAGCTCGTGAGCAGTTCTTC
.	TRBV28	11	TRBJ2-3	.	CASSSPEHRYF	TGTGCCAGCAGTTCTCCTGAGCACCGGTATTTT
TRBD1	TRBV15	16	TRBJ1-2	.	CATSRDITGVRYGYTF	TGTGCCACCAGCAGAGACATCACAGGGGTCCGCTATGGCTACACCTTC
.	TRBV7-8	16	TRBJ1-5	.	CASSITTGRRDQPQHF	TGTGCCAGCAGCATTACTACAGGAAGGAGAGATCAGCCCCAGCATTTT
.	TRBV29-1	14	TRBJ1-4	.	CSVGAEATNEKLFF	TGCAGCGTAGGGGCGGAGGCAACTAATGAAAAACTGTTTTTT
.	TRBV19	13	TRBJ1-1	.	CASSQNVNTEAFF	TGTGCCAGTAGTCAAAATGTTAACACTGAAGCTTTCTTT
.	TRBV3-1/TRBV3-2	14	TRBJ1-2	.	CASSQELGPYGYTF	TGTGCCAGCAGCCAAGAGTTAGGTCCATATGGCTACACCTTC
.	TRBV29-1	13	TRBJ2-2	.	CSVEVLTTGELFF	TGCAGCGTTGAAGTACTAACAACCGGGGAGCTGTTTTTT
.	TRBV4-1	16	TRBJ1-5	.	CASSQDVGRENQPQHF	TGCGCCAGCAGCCAAGATGTTGGCAGGGAAAATCAGCCCCAGCATTTT
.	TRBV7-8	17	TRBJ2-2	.	CASSLGQGGSGTGELFF	TGTGCCAGCAGCTTAGGGCAGGGAGGCTCGGGCACCGGGGAGCTGTTTTTT
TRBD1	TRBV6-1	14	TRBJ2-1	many	CASSESGTGYEQFF	TGTGCCAGCAGTGAATCAGGGACAGGGTATGAGCAGTTCTTC
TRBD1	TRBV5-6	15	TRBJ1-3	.	CASSLGQGYGNTIYF	TGTGCCAGCAGCTTGGGACAGGGTTACGGAAACACCATATATTTT
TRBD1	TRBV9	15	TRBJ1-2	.	CASSVETGGWYGYTF	TGTGCCAGCAGCGTAGAGACAGGGGGCTGGTATGGCTACACCTTC
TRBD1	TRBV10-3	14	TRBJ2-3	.	CAISGTGGTDTQYF	TGTGCCATCAGTGGGACAGGGGGCACAGATACGCAGTATTTT
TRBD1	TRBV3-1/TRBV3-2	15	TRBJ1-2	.	CASSPLTRGARGYTF	TGTGCCAGCAGCCCGCTAACCAGGGGGGCTAGGGGCTACACCTTC
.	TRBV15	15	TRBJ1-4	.	CATSRVLASNEKLFF	TGTGCCACCAGCAGAGTGCTAGCGTCTAATGAAAAACTGTTTTTT